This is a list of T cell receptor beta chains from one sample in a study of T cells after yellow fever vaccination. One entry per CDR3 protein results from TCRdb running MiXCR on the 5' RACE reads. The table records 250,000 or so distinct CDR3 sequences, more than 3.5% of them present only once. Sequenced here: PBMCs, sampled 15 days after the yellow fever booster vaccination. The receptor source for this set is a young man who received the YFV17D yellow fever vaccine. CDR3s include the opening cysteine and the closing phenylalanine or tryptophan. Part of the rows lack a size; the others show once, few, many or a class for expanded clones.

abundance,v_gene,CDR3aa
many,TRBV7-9,CASSFGLAGGQSEQFF
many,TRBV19,CASSQLVMNTEAFF
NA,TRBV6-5,CASSATGSNEKLFF
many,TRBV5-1,CASSISGAGQTEAFF
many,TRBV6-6,CASSYGLGGYADTQYF
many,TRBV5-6,CASSFWTGNIGNTIYF
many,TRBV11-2,CASRRAFQETQYF
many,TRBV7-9,CASSSFGGSANTGELFF
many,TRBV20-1,CSVGTDYGYTF
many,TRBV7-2,CASSLNLDGGGGDTQYF
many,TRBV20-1,CSARVSGDSYNEQFF
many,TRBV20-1,CSAPGLGADTQYF
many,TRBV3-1,CASSRGGAGYTF
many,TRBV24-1,CATSGGEQPQHF
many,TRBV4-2,CASSQEGAGGSYNEQFF
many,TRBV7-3,CASSLTVGSYNEQFF
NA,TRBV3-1,CASSPGRDPGANVLTF
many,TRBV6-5,CASSYSDIYTGELFF
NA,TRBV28,CASSTIGQGETNEKLFF
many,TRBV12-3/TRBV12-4,CASSRGVTEAFF
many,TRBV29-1,CSVGISAETQYF
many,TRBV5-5,CASSLLMEEQFF
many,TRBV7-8,CASSLMTGEETQYF
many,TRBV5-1,CASSLGLAETDTQYF
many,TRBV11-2,CASSRTDRTENIQYF
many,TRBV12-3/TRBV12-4,CASSARTGVAGYTF
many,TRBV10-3,CAISVVVGGGDGYTF
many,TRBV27,CASSSRDRSYEQYF
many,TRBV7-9,CASSSSSNYGYTF
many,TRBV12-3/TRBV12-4,CASSLTGTGNTIYF
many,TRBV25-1,CASSDDRLPYNEQFF
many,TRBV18,CASSPRTGRDQPQHF
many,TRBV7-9,CASSTQDSPLHF
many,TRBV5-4,CASSSVKSKETQYF
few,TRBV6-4,CASSDQGGTEAFF
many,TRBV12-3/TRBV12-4,CASSLDRNPQYF
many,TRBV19,CASSKAFF
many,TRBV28,CASREDRGLSYEQYF
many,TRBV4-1,CASSQDLYRGGQPQHF
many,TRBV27,CASSLSILPIWGGYTF
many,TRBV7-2,CASSARDSPSSYEQYF
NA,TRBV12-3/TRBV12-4,CASSSLGANVLTF
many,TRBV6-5,CASSYSSDNYEQYF
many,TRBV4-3,CASSQDVRSGETQYF
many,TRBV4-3,CASSPGQGYQPQHF
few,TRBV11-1,CASGGVDTEAFF
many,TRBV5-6,CASSHGQGIWNEQFF
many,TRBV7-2,CASSLVLTQREQYF
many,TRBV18,CASSPIRDSQETQYF
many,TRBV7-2,CASSPWNTGELFF
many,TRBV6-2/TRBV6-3,CATQGHQFTDTQYF
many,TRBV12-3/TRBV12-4,CASSFSRNTQYF
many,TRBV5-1,CASSLERGISEAFF
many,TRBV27,CASSFSGLTGNTIYF
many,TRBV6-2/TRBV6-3,CASSSAGANTDTQYF
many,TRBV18,CASSPWRTTANTGELFF
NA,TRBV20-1,CSARPTGSDEQYF